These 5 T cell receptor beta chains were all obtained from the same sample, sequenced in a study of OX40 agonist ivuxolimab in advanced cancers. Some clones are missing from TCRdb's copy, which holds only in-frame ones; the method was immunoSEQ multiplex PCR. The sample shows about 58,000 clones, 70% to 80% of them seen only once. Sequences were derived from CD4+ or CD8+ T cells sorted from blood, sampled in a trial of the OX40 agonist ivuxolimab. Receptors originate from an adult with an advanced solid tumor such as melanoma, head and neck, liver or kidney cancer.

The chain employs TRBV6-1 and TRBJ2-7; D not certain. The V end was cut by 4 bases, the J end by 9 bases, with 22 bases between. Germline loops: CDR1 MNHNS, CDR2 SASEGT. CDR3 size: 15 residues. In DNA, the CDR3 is TGTGCCAGCAGTGCGTCCTTCTTGGGTGGCGGAGTGCAGTACTTC. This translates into CASSASFLGGGVQYF.

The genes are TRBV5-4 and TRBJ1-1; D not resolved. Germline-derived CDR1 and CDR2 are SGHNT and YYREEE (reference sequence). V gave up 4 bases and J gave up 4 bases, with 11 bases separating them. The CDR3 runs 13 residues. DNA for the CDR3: TGTGCCAGCAGCGGGCCGTGGGGCACTGAAGCTTTCTTT. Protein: CASSGPWGTEAFF.

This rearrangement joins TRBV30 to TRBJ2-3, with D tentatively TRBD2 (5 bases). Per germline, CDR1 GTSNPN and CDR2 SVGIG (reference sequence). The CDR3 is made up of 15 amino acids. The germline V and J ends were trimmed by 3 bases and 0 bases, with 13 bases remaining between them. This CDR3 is CAWSPGVTSTDTQYF. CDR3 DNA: TGTGCCTGGAGCCCCGGGGTGACTAGCACAGATACGCAGTATTTT. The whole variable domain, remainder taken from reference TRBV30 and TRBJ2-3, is SQTIHQWPATLVQPVGSPLSLECTVEGTSNPNLYWYRQAAGRGLQLLFYSVGIGQISSEVPQNLSASRPQDRQFILSSKKLLLSDSGFYLCAWSPGVTSTDTQYFGPGTRLTVL.

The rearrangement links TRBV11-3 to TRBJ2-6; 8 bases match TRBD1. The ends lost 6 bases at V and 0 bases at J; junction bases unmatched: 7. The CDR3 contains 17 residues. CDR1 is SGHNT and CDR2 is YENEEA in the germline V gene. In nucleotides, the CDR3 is TGTGCCAGCAGGACGACAGGGGTGTCCTCTGGGGCCAACGTCCTGACTTTC. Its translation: CASRTTGVSSGANVLTF.

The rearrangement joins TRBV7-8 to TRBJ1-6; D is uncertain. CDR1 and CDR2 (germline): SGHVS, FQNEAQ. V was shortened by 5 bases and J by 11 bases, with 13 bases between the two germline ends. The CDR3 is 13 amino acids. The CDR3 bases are TGTGCCAGCAGCCCGGTGATGTATACACCCCTCCACTTT. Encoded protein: CASSPVMYTPLHF. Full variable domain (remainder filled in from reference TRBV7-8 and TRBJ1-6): GAGVSQSPRYKVAKRGQDVALRCDPISGHVSLFWYQQALGQGPEFLTYFQNEAQLDKSGLPSDRFFAERPEGSVSTLKIQRTQQEDSAVYLCASSPVMYTPLHFGNGTRLTVT.